The sequence of this TCR beta chain was determined in a study of high-grade serous ovarian cancer treatment subgroups. Tumor samples were taken before definitive surgery or chemotherapy. V trimming: 6 bases; J trimming: 4 bases; junction bases outside the gene matches: 7. CDR3 length equals 14 residues. From germline, CDR1 is MDHEN and CDR2 SYDVKM. The repertoire was sequenced with immunoSEQ multiplex PCR; TCRdb's copy has only in-frame clones and lacks some. The sample has 10,000 to 12,000 clones; roughly four fifths are singletons. The sequence came from a human donor with high-grade serous ovarian cancer. The V call is TRBV28, the J call TRBJ1-2; the match to TRBD1 covers 8 bases. Sequencing was done on a sample of tumor tissue. The CDR3 loop is CASSRLGTGYGYTF. CDR3 nucleotide sequence: TGTGCCAGCAGCCGGCTCGGGACAGGCTATGGCTACACCTTC.